This T cell receptor beta chain was retrieved from a study of Graves' ophthalmopathy and Graves' hyperthyroidism. Study observations and caveats: This model predicted ophthalmopathy progression (sensitivity 65% to 71%, specificity about 73%). In blood appeared most of the expanded thyroid clonotypes whose frequency exceeded 0.001.

With respect to this clonotype: Its matching antigen is unknown. The junction differs from germline at one of its ends, possibly a read error.

Germline-derived CDR1 and CDR2 are SGHTA and FQGTGA. This CDR3 contains 13 residues. RNA transcripts were the source from which TCR beta CDR3 regions were amplified. The authors performed first-round RT-PCR with HTBI primers and then a second-round multiplex PCR. TCRdb analysed the multiplex PCR reads with MiXCR anew, one entry per CDR3 protein. The sample carries 400,000 to 450,000 distinct CDR3 sequences, 20% to 25% recorded once. The hyperthyroidism patients, aged 18 to 65, had been newly diagnosed, with under 2 months' duration. Exclusion applied to patients with other autoimmune diseases, uncontrolled infections, pregnancy or lactation.

The TCR comes from a young woman with stable Graves' hyperthyroidism. The sequenced sample consisted of peripheral blood. The chain joins TRBV7-3 to TRBJ1-2; tentatively, D is TRBD1 (5 bases). CDR3 region: CASSLKGSGILDF. CDR3 DNA sequence: TGTGCCAGCAGCTTAAAGGGGTCAGGAATCCTTGACTTC.